The subject of this entry is one T cell receptor beta chain. Within its sample, this clonotype is large (0.1 to 1%). The specificity of this receptor is unknown. No qualities accompany the bases; no much larger clone lies one base away. The data belong to a study (dated by TCRdb to the mid-2010s). Background on the whole study: Whether tumor-infiltrating Tregs in breast cancer are recruited from blood Tregs or converted in situ from other CD4+ T cell subsets was tested. Study-level results and caveats: The greatest overlap of tumor-infiltrating Treg TCR alpha and beta sequences was with tumor naive CD4+ T cells, followed next by blood naive CD4+ T cells. Across the 20 or so patients, roughly 13% of TRBV12-4/TRBJ1-2 sequences from tumor Tregs were shared with naive CD4+ cells, compared with under 2.2% shared with blood Tregs or memory cells. Validation in the larger cohort was restricted to a single TCR beta V-J rearrangement rather than whole repertoires. In terms of TCR gene usage, tumor memory CD4+ T cells clustered together with blood and lymph node memory CD4+ cells, as well as with lymph node naive CD4+ cells.

Memory CD4+ T cells were isolated as CD4+CD45RO+CD25- cells. In a bigger cohort of around 20 breast cancer patients, the researchers sequenced just a single TRBV12-4/TRBJ1-2 rearrangement in tumor Tregs as well as in blood Treg, naive and memory CD4+ cells. Mononuclear cells from lymph nodes or roughly 50 ml of peripheral blood were isolated by Ficoll density gradient centrifugation. A purity exceeding 90% was confirmed by FACS for the sorted cell populations. The CDR3 covers 14 residues, taking in both the cysteine and the phenylalanine. The kept DNA is CDR3 alone, 42 bases in frame from the first base. Compared with germline, V lacks 7 bases and J lacks 3 bases; bases without a gene match: 8. The protocol used for the library was multiplex PCR. The data were produced on an Ion Torrent PGM. For the approximately 20-patient analysis, adaptor-ligated barcode primers were used to amplify TRBV12-4/TRBJ1-2 clonotypes. The Ion Personal Genome Machine system was used to sequence TRBV12-4/TRBJ1-2 amplicons from the roughly 25-patient cohort. The paper's data handling went like this. Sequencing data were pooled across the five patients for each of nine subset-tissue groups and compared by unsupervised clustering of TCR gene usage. Repertoire similarity was calculated with the Morisita-Horn index, weighting shared sequences by their contribution to each repertoire. Using fastp at Q25 and MiXCR, TCRdb reprocessed the public reads and kept productive beta chains. Merged by CDR3 protein, the rows form single entries marked with the most common genes and DNA. The V and J calls and clone size come from TCRdb's table, not from the authors' own analysis. Within this sample are 300 to 400 distinct CDR3 sequences, with roughly 4.5% of them counted one time only. The ten largest clones capture approximately 45% of the sample.

This clonotype originated in a female donor with breast cancer. The chain couples TRBV12-3 or TRBV12-4 to TRBJ1-2; TRBD1 fits 7 bases in the junction. Source material: memory CD4+ T cells sorted from blood. The sample's cell subset or site label, decoded: memory CD4+ T cells, CD4+CD45RO+CD25-. The DNA is as follows: TGTGCCAGCACCTCGCTGACAGGGTACTATGGCTACACCTTC. Its coded protein is CASTSLTGYYGYTF.